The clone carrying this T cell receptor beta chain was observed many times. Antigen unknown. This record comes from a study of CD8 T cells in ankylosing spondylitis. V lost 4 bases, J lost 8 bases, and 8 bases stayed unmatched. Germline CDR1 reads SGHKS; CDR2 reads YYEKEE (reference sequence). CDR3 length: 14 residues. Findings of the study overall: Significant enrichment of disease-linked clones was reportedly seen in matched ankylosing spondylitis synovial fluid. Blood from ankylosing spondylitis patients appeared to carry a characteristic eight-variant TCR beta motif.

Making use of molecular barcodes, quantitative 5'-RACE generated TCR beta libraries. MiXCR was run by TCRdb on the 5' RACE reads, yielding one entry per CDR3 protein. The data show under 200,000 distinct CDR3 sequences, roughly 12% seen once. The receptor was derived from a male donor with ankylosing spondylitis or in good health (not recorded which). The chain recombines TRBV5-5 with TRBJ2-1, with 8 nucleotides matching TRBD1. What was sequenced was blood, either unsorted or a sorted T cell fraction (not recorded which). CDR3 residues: CASSRRTGIYEQFF. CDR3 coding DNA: TGTGCCAGCAGCCGCCGGACAGGGATCTATGAGCAGTTCTTC.